The clone carrying this TCR beta chain came up a few times. The data originate from a study of T cell repertoires in cytomegalovirus infection. TCRdb processed the reads anew with MiXCR; each CDR3 protein has one entry. The table lists around 440,000 distinct CDR3 sequences, around 11% of them singletons. Germline V lookup: CDR1 MDHEN, CDR2 SYDVKM. V gave up 6 bases and J gave up 2 bases; unmatched junction bases: 16. The CDR3 is 18 amino acids. This receptor was obtained from a human donor in good health (CMV status not recorded). Some clones in this sample may be carry-over from other donors' samples. V gene TRBV28 combines with J gene TRBJ2-3; 8 bases map to TRBD2. Sequencing was done on a sample of PBMCs. CDR3 sequence reads: CASRPKGPTGGTTDTQYF. In nucleotides, the CDR3 is TGTGCCAGCAGGCCGAAGGGGCCCACGGGAGGGACCACAGATACGCAGTATTTT.